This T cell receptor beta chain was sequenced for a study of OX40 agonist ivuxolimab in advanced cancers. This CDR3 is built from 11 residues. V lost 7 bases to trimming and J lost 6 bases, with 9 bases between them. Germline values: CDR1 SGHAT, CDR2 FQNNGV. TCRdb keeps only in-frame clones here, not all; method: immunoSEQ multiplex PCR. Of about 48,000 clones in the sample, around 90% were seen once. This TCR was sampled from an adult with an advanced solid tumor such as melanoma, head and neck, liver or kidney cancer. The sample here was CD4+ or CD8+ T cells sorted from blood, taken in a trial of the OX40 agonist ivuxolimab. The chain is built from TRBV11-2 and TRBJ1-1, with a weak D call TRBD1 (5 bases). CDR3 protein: CASMRGAEAFF. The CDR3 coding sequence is TGTGCCAGCATGCGAGGGGCTGAAGCTTTCTTT. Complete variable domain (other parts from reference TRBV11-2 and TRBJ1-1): EAGVAQSPRYKIIEKRQSVAFWCNPISGHATLYWYQQILGQGPKLLIQFQNNGVVDDSQLPKDRFSAERLKGVDSTLKIQPAKLEDSAVYLCASMRGAEAFFGQGTRLTVV.